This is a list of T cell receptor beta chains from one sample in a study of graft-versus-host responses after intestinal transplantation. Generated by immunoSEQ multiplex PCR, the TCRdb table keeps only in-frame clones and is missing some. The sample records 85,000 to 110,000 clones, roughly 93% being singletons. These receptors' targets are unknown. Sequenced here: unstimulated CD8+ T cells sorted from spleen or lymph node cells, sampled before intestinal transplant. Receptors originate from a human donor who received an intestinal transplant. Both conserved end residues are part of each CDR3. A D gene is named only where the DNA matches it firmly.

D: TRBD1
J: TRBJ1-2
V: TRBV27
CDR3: CASSSQGVYGYTF

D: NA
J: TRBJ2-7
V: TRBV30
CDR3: CAWSRRWLGRGFYEQYF

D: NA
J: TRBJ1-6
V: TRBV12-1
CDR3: CASSFAHSVAHPLHF

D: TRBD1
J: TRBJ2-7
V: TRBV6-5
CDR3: CASSRQGANEQYF

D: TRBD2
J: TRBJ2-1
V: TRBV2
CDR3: CASSDSGGYNEQFF

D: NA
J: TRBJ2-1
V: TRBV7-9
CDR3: CASSHYLPRNEQFF

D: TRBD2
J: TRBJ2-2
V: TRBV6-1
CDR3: CASSVVAGDSTGELFF

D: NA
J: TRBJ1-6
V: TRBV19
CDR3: CASSIVEEWGSPLHF

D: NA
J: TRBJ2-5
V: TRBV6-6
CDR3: CASSYGGALETQYF

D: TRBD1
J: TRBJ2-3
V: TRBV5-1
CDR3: CASSFFQGALGTDTQYF

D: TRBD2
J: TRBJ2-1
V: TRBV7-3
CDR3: CASSESGGVYNEQFF

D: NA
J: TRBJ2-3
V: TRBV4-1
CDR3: CASSQDSLTDTQYF

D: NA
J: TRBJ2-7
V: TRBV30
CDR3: CALWSYEQYF

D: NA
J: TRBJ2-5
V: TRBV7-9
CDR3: CASRGKGGVINQETQYF

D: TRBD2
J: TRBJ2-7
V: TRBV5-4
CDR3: CASSLGTSDEGQYF

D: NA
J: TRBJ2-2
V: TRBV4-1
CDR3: CASSHSNTGELFF

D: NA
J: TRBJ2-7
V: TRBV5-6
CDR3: CASSFVQAGSDEQYF

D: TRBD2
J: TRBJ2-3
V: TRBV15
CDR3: CATSGTGGDTQYF

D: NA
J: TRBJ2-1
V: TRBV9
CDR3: CASSVDYNEQFF

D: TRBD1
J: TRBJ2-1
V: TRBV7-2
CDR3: CASSLLTGTGPEQFF